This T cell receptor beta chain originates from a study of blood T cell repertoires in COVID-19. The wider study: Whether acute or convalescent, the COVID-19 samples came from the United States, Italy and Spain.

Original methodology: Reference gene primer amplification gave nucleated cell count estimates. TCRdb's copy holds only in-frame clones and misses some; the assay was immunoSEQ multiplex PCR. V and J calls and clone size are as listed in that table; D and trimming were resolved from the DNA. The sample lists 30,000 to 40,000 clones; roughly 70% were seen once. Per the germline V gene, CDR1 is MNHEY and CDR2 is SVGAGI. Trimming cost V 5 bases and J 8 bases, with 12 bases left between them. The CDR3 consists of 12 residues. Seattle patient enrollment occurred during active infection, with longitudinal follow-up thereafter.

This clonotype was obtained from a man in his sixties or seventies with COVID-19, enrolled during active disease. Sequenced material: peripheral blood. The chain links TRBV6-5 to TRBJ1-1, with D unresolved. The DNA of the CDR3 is TGTGCCAGCAGTCCGAGGGTAGTGGAAGCTTTCTTT. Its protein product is CASSPRVVEAFF.